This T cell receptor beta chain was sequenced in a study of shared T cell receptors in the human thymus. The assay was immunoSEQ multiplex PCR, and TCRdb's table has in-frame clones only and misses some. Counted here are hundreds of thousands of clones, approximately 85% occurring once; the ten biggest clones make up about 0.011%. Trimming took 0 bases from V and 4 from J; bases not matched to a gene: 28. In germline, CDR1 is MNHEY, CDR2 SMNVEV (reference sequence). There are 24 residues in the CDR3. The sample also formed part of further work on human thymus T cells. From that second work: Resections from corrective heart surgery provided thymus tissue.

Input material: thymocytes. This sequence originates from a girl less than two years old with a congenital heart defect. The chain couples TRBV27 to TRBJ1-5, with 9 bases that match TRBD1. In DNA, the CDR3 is TGTGCCAGCAGTTTATCTCGGATAGGTACATGCGGGCTACAGGGGGCGAACCCTAATCAGCCCCAGCATTTT. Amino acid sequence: CASSLSRIGTCGLQGANPNQPQHF.